This T cell receptor beta chain was sequenced for a study of T cells in localized non-small cell lung cancer. Produced via immunoSEQ multiplex PCR; TCRdb's table is partial and in-frame only. Of over 70,000 clones detected, around 90% appear once; the ten largest clones hold about 4%. Trimming pared 7 bases from V and 2 bases from J, leaving 12 bases between. Germline CDR1 MNHNS, CDR2 SASEGT. The CDR3 runs 14 residues. The source of this sequence is a woman aged 35-75 years with stage II squamous cell lung carcinoma. The chain couples TRBV6-1 to TRBJ1-3, with a tentative D call TRBD1 (6 bases). The sequencing used PBMCs, collected before any cancer treatment. As DNA, the CDR3 is TGTGCCAGCAAAACAGGGATCGCTGGAAACACCATATATTTT. It specifies CASKTGIAGNTIYF.